Presented here are 9 T cell receptor beta chains from one specimen sequenced in a study of OX40 agonist ivuxolimab in advanced cancers. Using immunoSEQ multiplex PCR, the repertoire was profiled, and TCRdb retains in-frame clones only, with some absent. The sample lists over 30,000 clones; roughly 90% were seen once. Sequenced here: CD4+ or CD8+ T cells sorted from blood, sampled in a trial of the OX40 agonist ivuxolimab. Every receptor here comes from an adult with an advanced solid tumor such as melanoma, head and neck, liver or kidney cancer.

The J gene is TRBJ1-5, the V gene TRBV19, with D perhaps matching TRBD1 (6 bases). The CDR3 is made up of 15 amino acids. Between the trimmed V and J ends, which lost 5 bases and 1 base, there was a span of 12 bases. Germline CDR1 is LNHDA and CDR2 is SQIVND (reference sequence). The CDR3: CASSPGTTSNQPQHF. In DNA, the CDR3 is TGTGCCAGTAGTCCAGGGACAACGAGCAATCAGCCCCAGCATTTT.

The V call is TRBV7-2, the J call TRBJ2-1; possibly TRBD2 for D (7 bases). The CDR3 length is 16 residues. V gave up 1 base and J gave up 8 bases, with 18 bases separating them. Germline V gene sequence: CDR1 SGHTA, CDR2 FQGNSA. CDR3 protein: CASSLVQSGGVDEQFF. CDR3 DNA: TGTGCCAGCAGCTTAGTCCAGTCGGGGGGCGTGGATGAGCAGTTCTTC.

This clone was detected a few times. This chain uses TRBV7-6 with TRBJ1-4; weak D call: TRBD1 (5 bases). The CDR3 is 15 residues long. The germline V gene has CDR1 SGHVS and CDR2 FNYEAQ. Trimming left V 2 bases short and J 3 bases short, with 10 bases between. The CDR3 nucleotides are TGTGCCAGCAGCTTACGGGACGTCCCTAATGAAAAACTGTTTTTT. Translated, it gives CASSLRDVPNEKLFF.

This sequence joins TRBV6-4 and TRBJ1-2; 10 bases map to TRBD1. This CDR3 is 16 amino acids long. With 4 bases clipped from V and 4 bases from J, the junction kept 9 bases outside the gene matches. The germline V gene has CDR1 MRHNA and CDR2 SNTAGT. CDR3 nucleotide sequence: TGTGCCAGCAGTGCCTCCGGGACAGGGGCTTTCTATGGCTACACCTTC. Translation gives CASSASGTGAFYGYTF.

This clone appeared once. J is TRBJ1-2 and V is TRBV2, with D tentatively TRBD1 (5 bases). Germline CDR1 SNHLY, CDR2 FYNNEI. The CDR3 runs 15 residues. V lost 6 bases and J 1 base, leaving 15 bases between the germline ends. DNA for the CDR3: TGTGCCAGCAGCCAAAAAACAGGTCTTAACTATGGCTACACCTTC. This translates into CASSQKTGLNYGYTF.

The chain has TRBV19 and TRBJ2-6; TRBD1 aligns across 7 bases. The J segment lost 6 bases and the V segment lost 4 bases, leaving 15 bases of the junction unmatched. The CDR3 runs to 18 residues. Germline assignment: CDR1 LNHDA and CDR2 SQIVND (reference sequence). As DNA, the CDR3 is TGTGCCAGTAGTACCGGACAGGATCATTTTTTTGTGGCCAACGTCCTGACTTTC. Residues: CASSTGQDHFFVANVLTF.

The chain carries TRBV5-4 and TRBJ1-5; no clear D. V was trimmed by 0 bases and J by 5 bases, leaving 6 bases between them. CDR1 and CDR2 (germline): SGHNT, YYREEE (reference sequence). This CDR3 comprises 13 residues. The CDR3 bases are TGTGCCAGCAGCTTGGAGTGGGATCAGCCCCAGCATTTT. Translation: CASSLEWDQPQHF.

The chain combines TRBV5-1 with TRBJ2-7, with D uncertain. The CDR3 sequence is 11 residues long. From germline, CDR1 is SGHRS and CDR2 YFSETQ. V dropped 2 bases and J dropped 6 bases, with 6 bases sitting between them. Here the CDR3 reads CASSLRGEQYF. The CDR3 nucleotides are TGCGCCAGCAGCTTACGTGGCGAGCAGTACTTC. Complete variable domain (other parts from reference TRBV5-1 and TRBJ2-7): KAGVTQTPRYLIKTRGQQVTLSCSPISGHRSVSWYQQTPGQGLQFLFEYFSETQRNKGNFPGRFSGRQFSNSRSEMNVSTLELGDSALYLCASSLRGEQYFGPGTRLTVT.

The genes are TRBV9 and TRBJ1-3, with D perhaps TRBD1 (5 bases). Germline CDR1 SGDLS, CDR2 YYNGEE. The CDR3 contains 14 residues. V dropped 0 bases and J dropped 2 bases, with 6 bases sitting between them. The CDR3 reads CASSVEGTGNTIYF. The CDR3 DNA is TGTGCCAGCAGCGTAGAGGGGACTGGAAACACCATATATTTT. Based on the CDR3 plus reference TRBV9 and TRBJ1-3, the full variable domain is DSGVTQTPKHLITATGQRVTLRCSPRSGDLSVYWYQQSLDQGLQFLIQYYNGEERAKGNILERFSAQQFPDLHSELNLSSLELGDSALYFCASSVEGTGNTIYFGEGSWLTVV.